This paragraph covers one TCR beta chain sequence. The data derive from a study of blood T cell repertoires in COVID-19. Study summary: PBMCs, B-cell-depleted T cells, or T cells were the source of the cDNA or gDNA that made up the material.

The study assigned cohorts using participant-reported clinical history. Two consecutive negative NP/OP PCR tests, clearance, or resolved symptoms defined Cohort 3 recovery. TCRdb's table, derived via immunoSEQ multiplex PCR, lists solely in-frame clones and lacks some. The table has around 220,000 clones, 65% to 85% seen once. The specimen was PBMCs or T cells enriched from blood (not recorded which). The TCR originated in a woman aged 40 to 50 who had recovered from COVID-19.

As DNA, the CDR3 is TGTGCCAGCAGTCCTAGCGGGTACTCCTACGAGCAGTACTTC. Its protein product is CASSPSGYSYEQYF. This chain uses TRBV28 with TRBJ2-7, with 8 bases that match TRBD2. The CDR3 consists of 14 residues. Germline loops: CDR1 MDHEN, CDR2 SYDVKM. V lost 5 bases, J lost 0 bases, and 3 bases stayed unmatched.